This note documents a single TCR beta chain sequence. Original processing methods: How many nucleated cells were present was estimated from reference gene primer amplification. Assay used: immunoSEQ multiplex PCR; TCRdb lists only in-frame clones, some missing. V and J calls plus clone size are reproduced from that table; the DNA served to infer D and trimming. The top ten hold around 6.9% of the sample, which has roughly 300,000 clones, around 85% seen once. These data are taken from a study of blood T cell repertoires in COVID-19. At the level of the study: Collection of acute and convalescent COVID-19 samples took place in the United States, Italy and Spain.

Sample: peripheral blood. The TCR originated in a human donor in a cohort sampled during active COVID-19.

In DNA, the CDR3 is TGTGCCAGCAGCCCTTACAGTGAAGCTTTCTTT. Protein sequence: CASSPYSEAFF. The chain has TRBV7-2 and TRBJ1-1, with D uncertain. The CDR3 runs 11 residues. CDR1 is SGHTA, CDR2 FQGNSA, per germline. The V and J ends lost 5 bases and 7 bases respectively, with 8 bases between them.